The rows below give T cell receptor beta chains drawn from one sample of a study of regulatory T cells in long-lasting Graves disease. TCRdb fed the multiplex PCR reads into MiXCR, producing one record per CDR3 protein. The sample contains approximately 470,000 distinct CDR3 sequences, 15% to 20% of which appear only once. This sample also appeared in a second study, on T cells in Graves' hyperthyroidism and ophthalmopathy.

The material was peripheral blood mononuclear cells (PBMCs), obtained at new diagnosis, from a patient treated with antithyroid drugs. All receptors derive from a middle-aged man with Graves disease. Each CDR3 is given with its conserved first and last residue. A D gene is named only where the DNA matches it firmly. Size values are once, few and many counts, or a class for expanded clones, and some rows have none.

>TRBV6-1|TRBJ1-6|-|-
TGTGCCAGCAGTGAAGGGCAATTCTCCTATAATTCACCCCTCCACTTT
CASSEGQFSYNSPLHF
>TRBV5-1|TRBJ1-3|few|-
TGCGCCAGCAGCTTGAGCAGTACCTCTGGAAACACCATATATTTT
CASSLSSTSGNTIYF
>TRBV30|TRBJ2-1|many|-
TGTGCCTGGAGTCTCTCCAAATACAATGAGCAGTTCTTC
CAWSLSKYNEQFF
>TRBV5-4|TRBJ1-2|few|-
TGTGCCAGCAGCCGAGATCAGGGGAATCGGGGGAACTATGGCTACACCTTC
CASSRDQGNRGNYGYTF
>TRBV9|TRBJ2-7|-|-
TGTGCCAGCAGCGTAACATTATCGGACGAGCAGTACTTC
CASSVTLSDEQYF
>TRBV6-5|TRBJ1-2|once|TRBD1
TGTGCCAGCAGTTATAGGGCAGGGGGCAATGGCTACACCTTC
CASSYRAGGNGYTF
>TRBV5-4|TRBJ1-1|few|TRBD1
TGTGCCAGCAGCTTGAAAACAGGGGGTGCGAACACTGAAGCTTTCTTT
CASSLKTGGANTEAFF
>TRBV5-1|TRBJ1-1|many|-
TGCGCCAGCAGCAACGGACCGATGAACACTGAAGCTTTCTTT
CASSNGPMNTEAFF
>TRBV11-2|TRBJ2-7|many|-
TGTGCCAGCAGGGCACTAGCAAAGAGCTCCTACGAGCAGTACTTC
CASRALAKSSYEQYF
>TRBV28|TRBJ2-7|many|-
TGTGCCAGCAGTTTCACGGAGCAGTACTTC
CASSFTEQYF
>TRBV7-9|TRBJ2-7|few|TRBD2
TGTGCCAGCAGCTTACGAGCGGGGACCCACTACGAGCAGTACTTC
CASSLRAGTHYEQYF
>TRBV29-1|TRBJ1-5|-|-
TGCAGCGTTGCTGGGTCTGGTCAGCCCCAGCATTTT
CSVAGSGQPQHF
>TRBV28|TRBJ2-7|few|-
TGTGCCAGCAGTTTATATATTCGGGGGACAGCGGGAGTTTACTACGAGCAGTACTTC
CASSLYIRGTAGVYYEQYF
>TRBV2|TRBJ2-7|many|-
TGTGCCAGCCACGTTCTCTACGAGCAGTACTTC
CASHVLYEQYF
>TRBV28|TRBJ1-4|-|-
TGTGCCAGCAGATCTGGGGGGAGTGAAAAACTGTTTTTT
CASRSGGSEKLFF
>TRBV15|TRBJ2-7|many|-
TGTGCCACCAGCAGAGATTCCAGCAGAACCGCCTACGAGCAGTACTTC
CATSRDSSRTAYEQYF
>TRBV9|TRBJ2-5|-|-
TGTGCCAGCAGCGTAGGACTGGATGGGGGGGCATTTGGGGAGACCCAGTACTTC
CASSVGLDGGAFGETQYF
>TRBV13|TRBJ2-7|few|TRBD2
TGTGCCAGCAGACGGACTAGCGGAACCTACGAGCAGTACTTC
CASRRTSGTYEQYF
>TRBV5-1|TRBJ2-7|many|-
TGCGCCAGCAGCTTGAACCCTCCGGACTACGAGCAGTACTTC
CASSLNPPDYEQYF
>TRBV5-1|TRBJ2-1|once|TRBD2
TGCGCCAGCTCCCTCTTAGATAGCGGGATAAACAATGAGCAGTTCTTC
CASSLLDSGINNEQFF
>TRBV12-3/TRBV12-4|TRBJ2-2|-|TRBD2
TGTGCCAGCAGTTTAAGCGGCTCTAGCGGGAGGATCGGGGAGCTGTTTTTT
CASSLSGSSGRIGELFF
>TRBV2|TRBJ2-2|many|-
TGTGCCAGCAGTGTCGACGGGAGAATTGCCGGGGAGCTGTTTTTT
CASSVDGRIAGELFF
>TRBV3-1|TRBJ2-1|many|-
TGTGCCAGCAGCCAAGATTACGGGCCCTACAATGAGCAGTTCTTC
CASSQDYGPYNEQFF
>TRBV6-2/TRBV6-3|TRBJ2-5|few|-
TGTGCCAGCAGTATCCTAGGGACACAAGAGACCCAGTACTTC
CASSILGTQETQYF
>TRBV11-2|TRBJ2-2|many|-
TGTGCCAGCAGCTTAGAGCGTAGCAGGATCGGGGAGCTGTTTTTT
CASSLERSRIGELFF
>TRBV20-1|TRBJ2-7|-|-
TGCAGTGCCGAGGCGGGTGGGCAGGGTTATTACGAGCAGTACTTC
CSAEAGGQGYYEQYF
>TRBV4-1|TRBJ2-5|many|TRBD1
TGCGCCAGCAGCCAAGATTGGGGACAGCAAGAGACCCAGTACTTC
CASSQDWGQQETQYF
>TRBV2|TRBJ2-7|-|-
TGTGCCAGCAGTGGGGGACAATTCTACGAGCAGTACTTC
CASSGGQFYEQYF
>TRBV3-1|TRBJ2-2|few|TRBD1
TGTGCCAGCAGCCGCCTTGCCGGGACAGGGAGCACCGGGGAGCTGTTTTTT
CASSRLAGTGSTGELFF
>TRBV10-3|TRBJ2-3|few|TRBD1
TGTGCTACCGGGACAGTCACAGATACGCAGTATTTT
CATGTVTDTQYF
>TRBV30|TRBJ2-7|-|TRBD1
TGTGCCTGGAACCGGGACAGGGTCCACGAGCAGTACTTC
CAWNRDRVHEQYF
>TRBV3-1|TRBJ2-1|many|-
TGTGCCAGCAGCCACTTAACGGGGTCGCATGAGCAGTTCTTC
CASSHLTGSHEQFF
>TRBV20-1|TRBJ1-5|few|-
TGCAGTGCTAAGGTATCCCGCAATCAGCCCCAGCATTTT
CSAKVSRNQPQHF
>TRBV29-1|TRBJ2-3|-|-
TGCAGCGTTGGCCAGGCGTCCACAGATACGCAGTATTTT
CSVGQASTDTQYF